This T cell receptor (beta chain) was obtained from a study of shared clonotypes between healthy human individuals (dated by TCRdb to between 2020 and 2021). About the study as a whole: The cohort comprised two women and a few men aged 18 to 49 years. For each donor, CD4 naive and CD4 memory were each run on three plates, CD8 naive on two plates, and CD8 memory on one plate. Blood TCR repertoires of about 5 healthy adults were deeply sequenced to estimate repertoire size and the extent of clonotype sharing between individuals. To increase sequencing depth and limit assay-specific biases, TCR repertoire library preparation and sequencing were carried out by different laboratories using diverse techniques. Each donor's leukapheresis produced roughly between about 0.8 and 8.9 billion PBMCs.

Study-level results and caveats: Incomplete sequencing was indicated by rarefaction of sorted-subset datasets, despite the large sequencing depth. Because the study included only a small number of donors, the genetic and exposure-history diversity represented was limited. Based on pairwise subsampling, the degree of clonotype sharing among donors was expected to be affected by sequencing depth. Sampling was limited to blood, and TCR repertoires in tissue likely differ from TCR repertoires in blood. Higher generation probabilities were observed for clonotypes shared by all four sorted-subset donors than for non-shared clonotypes. Sharing across several donors was observed for approximately 5% of naive CD4, under 4% of naive CD8, over 2% of memory CD4, and about 0.39% of memory CD8 clonotypes. Naive subsets generally had larger estimated clonotype richness than memory subsets.

For this clone: Its cognate antigen has yet to be identified. No base qualities exist here, and no much larger clone lies one base off it.

Donors were healthy HIV-negative adults with no recently reported acute infections or vaccinations. Every donor was a Caucasian adult living in Nashville, Tennessee, USA. CD4+ T cells were enriched through magnetic negative selection, after which naive cells were positively selected on CD45RA and the remaining negative fraction served as the memory subset. Blood was collected by leukapheresis, and PBMCs were isolated by Ficoll-Histopaque density gradient centrifugation and then cryopreserved in liquid nitrogen vapor phase. Analytical flow cytometry was used to check the purity and quantity of every magnetically sorted T cell population. Genomic DNA was isolated from each sorted fraction and quantified by UV absorbance on a Nanodrop 2000c. The CDR3 goes from the cysteine to the phenylalanine over 13 residues. The CDR3 DNA has 39 bases and is translated from base 1. The germline V gene gives CDR1 as SGHRS and CDR2 as YFSETQ. V gives up 5 bases and J gives up 2 bases, and the segment between their germline ends measures 11 bases.

Using the deep immunoSEQ assay, multiplex PCR amplified TCR CDR3 regions from genomic DNA. Extracted genomic DNA from each cell subset was distributed evenly across all wells of several immunoSEQ 96-well plates, and each plate was treated as a replicate. Each replicate PCR for sorted subsets received around 200 ng genomic DNA, equal to around 32,000 T cell genomes. Purified libraries were quantified with a Qubit 3.0 fluorometer, sized on a Bioanalyzer 2100, and re-quantified with the KAPA Library Quantification kit. Each immunoSEQ 96-well plate was sequenced on its own single-read 150-cycle Illumina NextSeq 550 flow cell. The paper's processing steps were these. Because the immunoSEQ output included only junctional sequences and no quality scores, the filtering could not be the same as the filtering used for full-length reads. Sequences were annotated with PyIR, a Python wrapper for IgBLAST v1.9, and V/J genes and CDR3 were assigned using IMGT germline references. Reads with weak V/J assignments (E-value above 1e-6), missing CDR3, stop codons, out-of-frame junctions, or ambiguous translated residues were removed. A V3J clonotype was defined by an identical inferred V gene, J gene, and CDR3 amino acid sequence. Percentage overlap between repertoires was computed as shared unique clonotypes divided by the size of the smaller repertoire. Richness of each repertoire was evaluated using RTK rarefaction, the Chao1 estimator, and Recon v2.1 estimates of unobserved clonotypes. Generation probabilities were computed with OLGA for all TCRbeta clonotypes obtained by the gDNA method from a few donors. TCRdb took this table from immuneACCESS and kept in-frame rearrangements with V and J called. Such tables lack part of the clones; where checked against another copy, unresolved V genes explain under half of the gap, and the rest is unexplained. D and trimming were read from the DNA, whereas the V and J calls and clone size are those reported in that table. The sample yields roughly 2,300,000 clones; roughly 90% were counted once. The ten largest make up 0.37% of the sample.

The chain links TRBV5-1 with TRBJ2-7; the D gene assignment is perhaps TRBD1 or TRBD2, with each matching 5 bases. The clonotype was recovered from a young man in good health. Some clones in this sample may be carry-over from other donors' samples. Sample: naive CD4+ T cells from PBMCs. Per the publication, the cell subset or site label means: CD45RA+ positively selected. The nucleotide sequence reads TGCGCCAGCAGGGGGGAAAGGCCCTACGAGCAGTACTTC. This yields the protein CASRGERPYEQYF.